The 27 T cell receptor beta chains listed next were all sequenced from one sample in a study of cytomegalovirus exposure and HLA in healthy donors (dated by TCRdb to about 2017). Receptors were amplified or captured by the immunoSEQ multiplex PCR assay. A mixture of 60 forward primers for TCR Vbeta segments and 13 reverse primers for TCR Jbeta segments was used in the multiplex PCR. Entries here come from immuneACCESS through TCRdb and include only in-frame sequences with V and J called. Some clones fail to appear in such tables; in the studies checked, an unresolved V gene covers under half of the shortfall, and the cause of the remainder is unknown. The sample profile shows over 200,000 clones; more than 60% of them were found once. 2.5% to 3.5% of the sample lies in the top ten. Sequenced input: PBMCs. Receptors originate from a woman aged 55-69 years in good health and CMV-seropositive.

This chain connects TRBV11-2 to TRBJ1-1, with D unclear. CDR1 and CDR2 from the germline V gene are SGHAT and FQNNGV. V was shortened by 0 bases and J by 6 bases, with 11 bases between the two germline ends. The length of the CDR3 is 14 residues. CDR3 sequence reads: CASSLETYQAEAFF. The CDR3, as DNA: TGTGCCAGCAGCTTAGAAACGTACCAGGCTGAAGCTTTCTTT.

The chain links TRBV25-1 to TRBJ1-5, with a tentative D call TRBD1 (5 bases). Deletions cut 8 bases from V and 3 bases from J, with 14 bases between. Germline CDR1 and CDR2: MGHDK and SYGVNS. CDR3 length: 14 amino acids. CDR3 DNA: TGTGCCAGCGGCTACGGGGGGTACAATCAGCCCCAGCATTTT. This gives the protein CASGYGGYNQPQHF.

The chain joins TRBV6-5 to TRBJ2-2, with D perhaps matching TRBD2 (6 bases). The CDR3 runs to 12 residues. Germline CDR1 MNHEY, CDR2 SVGAGI. This CDR3 reads CATGASDGELFF. The CDR3 bases are TGTGCTACCGGGGCTAGCGACGGGGAGCTGTTTTTT.

CDR3 nucleotides: TGTGCCAGCAGCGCGACAGGTCCCTATGGCTACACCTTC. It codes for CASSATGPYGYTF. The rearrangement joins TRBV5-8 to TRBJ1-2; maybe TRBD1 (6 bases). Trimming took off 4 bases at V and 4 bases at J, with 11 bases between the two ends. The CDR3 is 13 residues long. Germline lookup yields CDR1 SGHTS and CDR2 YDEGEE.

This clone was detected once. The CDR3 DNA is TGCAGCGTCGCTACGGAGGTTAGAGATACGCAGTATTTT. Protein: CSVATEVRDTQYF. This chain connects TRBV29-1 to TRBJ2-3, with D tentatively TRBD2 (5 bases). V lost 6 bases to trimming and J lost 5 bases, with 15 bases between them. CDR1 and CDR2 (germline): SQVTM, ANQGSEA. The CDR3 spans 13 residues.

V and J are TRBV7-9 and TRBJ1-1, with TRBD1 as a possible D gene (5 bases). Trimming pared 3 bases from V and 7 bases from J, leaving 9 bases between. Germline V CDR1 and CDR2: SEHNR, FQNEAQ (reference sequence). The CDR3 is 12 amino acids. DNA of the CDR3: TGTGCCAGCAGCTTGGTGACAGTTGAAGCTTTCTTT. Protein: CASSLVTVEAFF. The whole variable domain, filled in from reference TRBV7-9 and TRBJ1-1, reads DTGVSQNPRHKITKRGQNVTFRCDPISEHNRLYWYRQTLGQGPEFLTYFQNEAQLEKSRLLSDRFSAERPKGSFSTLEIQRTEQGDSAMYLCASSLVTVEAFFGQGTRLTVV.

J is TRBJ1-3 and V is TRBV9; TRBD1 aligns across 8 bases. The germline V gene encodes CDR1 SGDLS and CDR2 YYNGEE. There are 14 residues in the CDR3. The ends lost 4 bases at V and 3 bases at J; junction bases unmatched: 3. This CDR3 is CASSLQGVGNTIYF. CDR3 bases: TGTGCCAGCAGCTTACAGGGGGTTGGAAACACCATATATTTT.

The J gene is TRBJ2-5, the V gene TRBV18; 13 bases align to TRBD2. The V and J ends lost 1 base and 7 bases, in that order; junction bases with no gene match: 9. In germline, CDR1 is KGHSH, CDR2 LQKENI. The CDR3 has 17 amino acids. The chain's CDR3 is CASSPLSTSGGRSTQYF. The DNA for the CDR3 is TGTGCCAGCTCACCACTTTCGACTAGCGGGGGGCGATCGACCCAGTACTTC.

This clone has more than one count but fewer than ten. The chain carries TRBV7-7 and TRBJ2-5; tentative D call: TRBD2 (5 bases). Between the trimmed V and J ends, which lost 5 bases and 4 bases, there was a span of 11 bases. Germline-derived CDR1 and CDR2 are SSHAT and FNYEAQ (reference sequence). The CDR3 runs 13 residues. The CDR3 nucleotides are TGTGCCAGCAGCACTACTAGAGGAGAGACCCAGTACTTC. Its protein is CASSTTRGETQYF.

V usage is TRBV7-2 and J usage is TRBJ2-7; D gene unclear. In germline, CDR1 is SGHTA, CDR2 FQGNSA. Trimming took 2 bases from V and 3 from J, leaving 8 bases between them. This CDR3 spans 13 amino acids. CDR3 region: CASSLIALYEQYF. CDR3 DNA: TGTGCCAGCAGCTTAATCGCACTCTACGAGCAGTACTTC.

Regarding this clone: Mismatch with germline at one junction end may stem from a read error. Other DNA sequences of this sample code for an identical CDR3. This chain joins TRBV6-6 and TRBJ1-1, with TRBD1 matching 10 bases. There are 13 residues in the CDR3. Germline loops: CDR1 MNHNY, CDR2 SVGAGI (reference sequence). Here the CDR3 DNA reads TGTGCCACCAGGGACAGGGGTAACACTGAAGCCTTCTTT. Its translation is CATRDRGNTEAFF.

Only one count was recorded for this clone. The genes are TRBV10-3 and TRBJ1-6; D possibly corresponds to TRBD1 (5 bases). CDR1 is ENHRY, CDR2 SYGVKD, per germline. Trimming shortened V by 5 bases and J by 7 bases, and 12 bases separated the two germline ends. The CDR3 runs 14 residues. The CDR3 DNA sequence: TGTGCCATCAGTTCCGACAGTCCCAATTCACCCCTCCACTTT. Protein sequence: CAISSDSPNSPLHF.

The chain combines TRBV9 with TRBJ1-4, with 8 bases matching TRBD1. Germline loops: CDR1 SGDLS, CDR2 YYNGEE. V trimming: 4 bases; J trimming: 7 bases; junction bases outside the gene matches: 9. This CDR3 is 15 amino acids long. CDR3: CASSNYRGGGEKLFF. The CDR3 DNA follows: TGTGCCAGCAGCAATTACAGGGGGGGAGGTGAAAAACTGTTTTTT. Combining the CDR3 with reference TRBV9 and TRBJ1-4 gives the whole variable domain DSGVTQTPKHLITATGQRVTLRCSPRSGDLSVYWYQQSLDQGLQFLIQYYNGEERAKGNILERFSAQQFPDLHSELNLSSLELGDSALYFCASSNYRGGGEKLFFGSGTQLSVL.

This chain links TRBV7-3 with TRBJ1-1, with 8 bases identical to TRBD1. V shed 5 bases, J shed 1 base, and the junction held 3 bases outside the gene matches. The CDR3 runs to 14 residues. Per germline, CDR1 SGHTA and CDR2 FQGTGA. CDR3 sequence (DNA): TGTGCCAGCAGCCAAGGGACAGGGAACACTGAAGCTTTCTTT. Amino acid sequence: CASSQGTGNTEAFF.

The chain has TRBV5-5 and TRBJ1-2, with D possibly matching TRBD1 (6 bases). CDR3 size: 16 residues. Trimming removed 6 bases from V and 4 bases from J, with 22 bases in between. Germline V gene sequence: CDR1 SGHKS, CDR2 YYEKEE (reference sequence). CDR3: CASIVWDKGTLYGYTF. In nucleotides, the CDR3 is TGTGCCAGCATCGTCTGGGACAAGGGAACGCTCTATGGCTACACCTTC.

The chain uses TRBV7-3 and TRBJ2-1; possible D gene TRBD2, 5 bases. V dropped 1 base and J dropped 8 bases, with 12 bases sitting between them. Germline loops: CDR1 SGHTA, CDR2 FQGTGA. The CDR3 contains 14 residues. CDR3 protein: CASSLSLAWDEQFF. CDR3 DNA: TGTGCCAGCAGCTTAAGCCTAGCTTGGGATGAGCAGTTCTTC.

This chain joins TRBV10-3 and TRBJ2-5, with TRBD2 as a possible D gene (6 bases). This CDR3 has 15 amino acids. Germline V lookup: CDR1 ENHRY, CDR2 SYGVKD. Trimming left V 0 bases short and J 7 bases short, with 15 bases between. CDR3 coding DNA: TGTGCCATCAGTGAGTCGGGGGGTCTATTGGGGACCCAGTACTTC. Translating gives CAISESGGLLGTQYF.

This chain joins TRBV28 and TRBJ2-6; D might be TRBD1 (5 bases). There are 14 residues in the CDR3. V was trimmed by 6 bases and J by 2 bases, leaving 8 bases between them. From germline, CDR1 is MDHEN and CDR2 SYDVKM. DNA of the CDR3: TGTGCCAGCAGAGGGGCTGCTGGGGCCAACGTCCTGACTTTC. Translated: CASRGAAGANVLTF. Using reference TRBV28 and TRBJ2-6 for the parts outside the CDR3, the full variable domain is DVKVTQSSRYLVKRTGEKVFLECVQDMDHENMFWYRQDPGLGLRLIYFSYDVKMKEKGDIPEGYSVSREKKERFSLILESASTNQTSMYLCASRGAAGANVLTFGAGSRLTVL.

This clone occurred a few times. The chain has TRBV19 and TRBJ1-2, with 7 bases fitting TRBD1. From germline, CDR1 is LNHDA and CDR2 SQIVND (reference sequence). CDR3 length equals 16 residues. Trimming cost V 3 bases and J 0 bases; bases outside gene matches: 7. The CDR3 sequence is CASSISTGRTNYGYTF. The CDR3, as DNA: TGTGCCAGTAGTATCTCGACAGGGAGAACTAACTATGGCTACACCTTC.

V usage is TRBV2 and J usage is TRBJ1-2; TRBD1 matches 9 bases. This CDR3 has 14 residues. The germline V gene has CDR1 SNHLY and CDR2 FYNNEI. Trimming removed 6 bases from V and 4 bases from J; junction bases left unmatched: 6. This CDR3 is CASSPRTGAYGYTF. CDR3 nucleotide sequence: TGTGCCAGCAGCCCCCGGACAGGGGCCTATGGCTACACCTTC.

CDR3 bases: TGTGCCACCCTCGCACCGGGCTCCTATAATTCACCCCTCCACTTT. Encoded protein: CATLAPGSYNSPLHF. The chain joins TRBV28 to TRBJ1-6; D unclear. Looked up from germline, CDR1 is MDHEN and CDR2 is SYDVKM. V lost 10 bases and J 0 bases, leaving 13 bases between the germline ends. The CDR3 totals 15 residues.

This clone was seen a few times. The chain carries TRBV2 and TRBJ1-5; a weak D match, TRBD1 (5 bases). The V gene's germline CDR1 is SNHLY and CDR2 FYNNEI. V dropped 2 bases and J dropped 7 bases, with 12 bases sitting between them. This CDR3 comprises 14 residues. The CDR3 spells CASSEQGAVQPQHF. Here the CDR3 DNA reads TGTGCCAGCAGTGAACAGGGTGCAGTCCAGCCCCAGCATTTT.

The chain employs TRBV7-9 and TRBJ2-7; D might be TRBD1 (6 bases). V dropped 3 bases and J dropped 5 bases, with 8 bases sitting between them. This CDR3 has 12 amino acids. Germline lookup yields CDR1 SEHNR and CDR2 FQNEAQ (reference sequence). CDR3 protein: CASSLTGDEQYF. The CDR3 DNA reads as TGTGCCAGCAGCTTGACAGGAGACGAGCAGTACTTC.

The CDR3 protein is CASSAYRETYYGYTF. In DNA form, the CDR3 reads TGTGCCAGCAGCGCATACAGGGAGACCTACTATGGCTACACCTTC. This chain uses TRBV2 with TRBJ1-2, with D possibly being TRBD1 (6 bases). Per germline, CDR1 SNHLY and CDR2 FYNNEI. V shed 6 bases and J shed 3 bases, with 17 bases lying between them. The CDR3 covers 15 residues.

The chain uses TRBV5-1 and TRBJ2-2; 14 bases match TRBD2. CDR1 is SGHRS and CDR2 is YFSETQ in the germline V gene. CDR3 length: 17 residues. V trimming: 4 bases; J trimming: 7 bases; junction bases outside the gene matches: 9. The CDR3 spells CASSPGLAGVSGGELFF. CDR3 sequence (DNA): TGCGCCAGCAGCCCGGGACTAGCGGGAGTCTCTGGCGGGGAGCTGTTTTTT.

As regards this clone: The sample carries other DNA sequences with the same CDR3. The chain employs TRBV6-5 and TRBJ1-5, with D perhaps TRBD1 (6 bases). The CDR3 is made up of 14 amino acids. V was shortened by 2 bases and J by 3 bases, with 8 bases between the two germline ends. Per the germline V gene, CDR1 is MNHEY and CDR2 is SVGAGI. Here the CDR3 DNA reads TGTGCCAGCAGTTACGGGGGCACCAATCAGCCCCAGCATTTT. It translates to CASSYGGTNQPQHF.

A remark on this clone: Other DNA sequences from this sample encode an identical CDR3 as well. The rearrangement joins TRBV2 to TRBJ2-7; 12 bases fit TRBD1. Germline V gene lookup returns CDR1 SNHLY and CDR2 FYNNEI. V trimming: 6 bases; J trimming: 2 bases; junction bases outside the gene matches: 2. The CDR3 consists of 14 residues. The CDR3 loop is CASRRDRGPYEQYF. The CDR3 DNA is TGTGCCAGCAGACGGGACAGGGGGCCCTACGAGCAGTACTTC.